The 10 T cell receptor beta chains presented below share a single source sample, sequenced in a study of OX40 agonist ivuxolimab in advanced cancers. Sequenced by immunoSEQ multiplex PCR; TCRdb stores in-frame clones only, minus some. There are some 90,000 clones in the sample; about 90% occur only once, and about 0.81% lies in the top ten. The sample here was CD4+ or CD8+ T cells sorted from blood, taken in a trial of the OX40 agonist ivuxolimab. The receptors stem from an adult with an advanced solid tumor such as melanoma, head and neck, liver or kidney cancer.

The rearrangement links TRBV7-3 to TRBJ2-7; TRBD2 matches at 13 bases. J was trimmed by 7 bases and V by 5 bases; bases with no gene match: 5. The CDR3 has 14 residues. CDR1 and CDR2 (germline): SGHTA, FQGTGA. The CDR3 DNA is TGTGCCAGCAGCCGACTAGCGGGAGGAGGGGAGCAGTACTTC. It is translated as CASSRLAGGGEQYF.

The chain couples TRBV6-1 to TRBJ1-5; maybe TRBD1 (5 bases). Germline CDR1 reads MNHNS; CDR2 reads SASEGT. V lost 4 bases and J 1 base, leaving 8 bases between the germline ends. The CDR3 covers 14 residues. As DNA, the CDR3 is TGTGCCAGCAGTGTAGCAGGGAGCAATCAGCCCCAGCATTTT. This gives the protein CASSVAGSNQPQHF.

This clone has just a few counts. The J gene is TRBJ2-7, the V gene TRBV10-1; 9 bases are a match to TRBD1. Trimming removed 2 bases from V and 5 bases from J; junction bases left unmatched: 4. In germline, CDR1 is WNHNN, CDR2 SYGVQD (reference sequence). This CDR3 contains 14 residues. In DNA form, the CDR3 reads TGCGCCAGCAGTGAGACCACAGGGGGCCACGAGCAGTACTTC. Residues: CASSETTGGHEQYF.

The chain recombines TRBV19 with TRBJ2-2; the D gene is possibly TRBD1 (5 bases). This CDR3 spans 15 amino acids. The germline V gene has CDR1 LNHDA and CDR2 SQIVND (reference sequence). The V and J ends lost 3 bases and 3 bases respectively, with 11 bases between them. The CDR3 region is CASSIQGRDTGELFF. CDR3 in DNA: TGTGCCAGTAGTATTCAGGGCAGGGACACCGGGGAGCTGTTTTTT.

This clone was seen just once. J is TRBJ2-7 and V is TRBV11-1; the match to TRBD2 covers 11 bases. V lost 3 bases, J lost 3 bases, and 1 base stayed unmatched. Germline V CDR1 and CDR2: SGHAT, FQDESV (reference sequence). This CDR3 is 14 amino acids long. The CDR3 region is CASSFGTSGYEQYF. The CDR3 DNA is TGTGCCAGCAGCTTCGGGACTAGCGGCTACGAGCAGTACTTC.

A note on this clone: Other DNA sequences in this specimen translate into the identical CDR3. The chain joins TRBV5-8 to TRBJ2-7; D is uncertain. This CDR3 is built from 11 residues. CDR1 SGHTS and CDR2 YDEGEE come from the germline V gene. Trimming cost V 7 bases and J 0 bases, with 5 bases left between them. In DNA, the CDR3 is TGTGCCAGCTCCCGCTCCTACGAGCAGTACTTC. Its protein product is CASSRSYEQYF.

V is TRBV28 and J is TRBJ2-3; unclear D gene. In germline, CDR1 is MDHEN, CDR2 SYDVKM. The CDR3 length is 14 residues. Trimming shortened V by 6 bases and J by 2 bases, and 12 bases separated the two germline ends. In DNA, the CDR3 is TGTGCCAGCAGAAGGAACAGAAACACAGATACGCAGTATTTT. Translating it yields CASRRNRNTDTQYF.

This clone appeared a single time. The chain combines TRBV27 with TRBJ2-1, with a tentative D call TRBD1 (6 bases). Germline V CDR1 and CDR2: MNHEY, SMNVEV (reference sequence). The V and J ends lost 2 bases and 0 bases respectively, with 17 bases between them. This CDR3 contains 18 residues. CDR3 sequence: CASSLVTGKKSSYNEQFF. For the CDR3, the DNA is TGTGCCAGCAGTTTAGTAACAGGGAAAAAGAGCTCCTACAATGAGCAGTTCTTC.

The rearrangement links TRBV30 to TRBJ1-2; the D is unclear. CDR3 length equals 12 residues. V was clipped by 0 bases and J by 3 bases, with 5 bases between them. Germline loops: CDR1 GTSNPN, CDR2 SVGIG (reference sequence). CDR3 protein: CAWSVSDYGYTF. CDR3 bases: TGTGCCTGGAGTGTATCGGACTATGGCTACACCTTC.

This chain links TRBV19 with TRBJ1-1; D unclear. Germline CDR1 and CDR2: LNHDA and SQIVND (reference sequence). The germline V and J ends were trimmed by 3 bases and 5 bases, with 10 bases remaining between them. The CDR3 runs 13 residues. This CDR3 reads CASSIIGTTEAFF. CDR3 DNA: TGTGCCAGTAGTATCATCGGCACTACTGAAGCTTTCTTT.